This TCR beta chain was documented in a study of response to subunit inactivated influenza vaccine. TCRdb re-called the RT-PCR reads with MiXCR, one entry per CDR3 protein. Of around 750,000 distinct CDR3 sequences in the sample, over 20% are singletons; the top ten hold more than 8.5%. The CDR3 spans 17 residues. Germline CDR1 and CDR2: LGHNT and FRNRAP. The V end lost 8 bases, the J end lost 2 bases, and 22 bases lay between the germline ends. The source of this sequence is a man aged 45-60 years who received an inactivated influenza vaccine. The chain recombines TRBV12-5 with TRBJ1-5; D ambiguous. This material consisted of PBMCs from blood, taken more than 4 days after vaccination. The CDR3 DNA sequence: TGTGCTAGTCCCTCGGCTATATGTAGCGATTGCAATCAGCCCCAGCATTTT. It yields the protein CASPSAICSDCNQPQHF.